This TCR beta chain came from a study of blood T cell repertoires in COVID-19. Original analysis: Amplifying reference gene primers gave estimates of nucleated cell counts. TCRdb keeps only in-frame clones here, not all; method: immunoSEQ multiplex PCR. Clonal size and the V and J genes are those of that table, whereas D and trimming came from the DNA. The sample has fewer than 350,000 clones; under 95% are singletons. Material for sequencing was PBMCs or T cells enriched from blood (not recorded which). The sequence derives from a woman in her thirties or forties with acute COVID-19.

The CDR3 DNA sequence: TGTGCCAGCAGCCTGAGCTCCTACAATGAGCAGTTCTTC. Encoded protein: CASSLSSYNEQFF. The genes are TRBV5-4 and TRBJ2-1; D gene unclear. Trimming took off 4 bases at V and 0 bases at J, with 5 bases between the two ends. The V gene's germline CDR1 is SGHNT and CDR2 YYREEE (reference sequence). CDR3 length: 13 residues.